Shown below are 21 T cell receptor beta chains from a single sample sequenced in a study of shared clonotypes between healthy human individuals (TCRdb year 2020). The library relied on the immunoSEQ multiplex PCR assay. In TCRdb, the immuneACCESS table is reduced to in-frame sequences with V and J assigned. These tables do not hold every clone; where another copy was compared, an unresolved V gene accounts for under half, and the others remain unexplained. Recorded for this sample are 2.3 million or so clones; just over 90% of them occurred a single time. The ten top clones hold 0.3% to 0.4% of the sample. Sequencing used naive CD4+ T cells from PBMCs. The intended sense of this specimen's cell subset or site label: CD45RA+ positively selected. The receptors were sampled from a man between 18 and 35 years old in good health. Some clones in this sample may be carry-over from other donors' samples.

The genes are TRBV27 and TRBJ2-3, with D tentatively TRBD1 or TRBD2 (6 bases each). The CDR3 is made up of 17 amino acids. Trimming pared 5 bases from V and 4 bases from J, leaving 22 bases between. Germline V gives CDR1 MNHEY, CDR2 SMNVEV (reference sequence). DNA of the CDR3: TGTGCCAGCAGTCAAGGAGGCGGGACATGGGGCCCAGATACGCAGTATTTT. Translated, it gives CASSQGGGTWGPDTQYF.

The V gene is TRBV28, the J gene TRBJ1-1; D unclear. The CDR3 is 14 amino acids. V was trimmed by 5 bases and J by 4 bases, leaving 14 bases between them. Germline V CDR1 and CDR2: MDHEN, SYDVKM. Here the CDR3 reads CASSPHDPLTEAFF. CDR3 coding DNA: TGTGCCAGCAGTCCACACGACCCCCTCACTGAAGCTTTCTTT.

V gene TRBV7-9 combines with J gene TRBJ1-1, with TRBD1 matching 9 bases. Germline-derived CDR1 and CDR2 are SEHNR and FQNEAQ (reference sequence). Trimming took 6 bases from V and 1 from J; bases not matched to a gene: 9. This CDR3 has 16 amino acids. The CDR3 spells CASRGGTGSPNTEAFF. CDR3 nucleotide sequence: TGTGCCAGCAGGGGGGGGACAGGGTCCCCGAACACTGAAGCTTTCTTT.

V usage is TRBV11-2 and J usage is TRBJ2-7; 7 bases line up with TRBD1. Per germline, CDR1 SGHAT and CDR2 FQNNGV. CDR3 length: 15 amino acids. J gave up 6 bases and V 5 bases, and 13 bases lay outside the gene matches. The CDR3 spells CASSPPPDRRIEQYF. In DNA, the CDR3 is TGTGCCAGCAGCCCACCCCCGGACAGGAGAATCGAGCAGTACTTC.

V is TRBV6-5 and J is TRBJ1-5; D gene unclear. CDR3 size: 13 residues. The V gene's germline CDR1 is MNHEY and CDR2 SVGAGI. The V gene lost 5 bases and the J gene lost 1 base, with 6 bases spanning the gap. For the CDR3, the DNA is TGTGCCAGCAGTAAGAAGAGCAATCAGCCCCAGCATTTT. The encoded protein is CASSKKSNQPQHF.

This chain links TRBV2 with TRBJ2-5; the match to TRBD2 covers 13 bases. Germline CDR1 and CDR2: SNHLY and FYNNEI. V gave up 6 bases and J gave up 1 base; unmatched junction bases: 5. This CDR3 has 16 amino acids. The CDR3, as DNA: TGTGCCAGCAGCTCCGGGACTAGCGGGGCCCAAGAGACCCAGTACTTC. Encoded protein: CASSSGTSGAQETQYF.

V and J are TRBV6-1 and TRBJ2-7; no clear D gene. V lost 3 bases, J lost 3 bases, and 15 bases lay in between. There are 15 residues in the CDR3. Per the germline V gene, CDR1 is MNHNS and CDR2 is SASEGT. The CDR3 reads CASSDVSGGHYEQYF. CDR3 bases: TGTGCCAGCAGTGACGTTTCGGGCGGTCACTACGAGCAGTACTTC.

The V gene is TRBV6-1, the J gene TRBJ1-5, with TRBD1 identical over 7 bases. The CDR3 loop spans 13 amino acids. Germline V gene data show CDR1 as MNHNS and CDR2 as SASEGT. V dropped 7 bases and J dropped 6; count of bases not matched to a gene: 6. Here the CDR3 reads CASTGTERQPQHF. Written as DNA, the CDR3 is TGTGCCAGCACAGGGACAGAGCGTCAGCCCCAGCATTTT.

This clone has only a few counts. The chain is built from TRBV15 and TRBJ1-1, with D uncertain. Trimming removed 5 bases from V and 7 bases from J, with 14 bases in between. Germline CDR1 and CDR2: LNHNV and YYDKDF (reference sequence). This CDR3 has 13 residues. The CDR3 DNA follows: TGTGCCACCAGCCCGAGGGTGACAAGTGAAGCTTTCTTT. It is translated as CATSPRVTSEAFF.

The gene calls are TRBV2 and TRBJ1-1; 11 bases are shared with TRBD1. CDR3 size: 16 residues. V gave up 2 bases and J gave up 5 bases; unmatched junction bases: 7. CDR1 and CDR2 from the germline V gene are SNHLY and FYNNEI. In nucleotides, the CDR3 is TGTGCCAGCAGTGAAACTCGGACAGGGGGCGTTACTGAAGCTTTCTTT. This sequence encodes CASSETRTGGVTEAFF.

The DNA of the CDR3 is TGTGCCAGCAGCTCCATAGCGGCGGGCACCTACGAGCAGTACTTC. Encoded protein: CASSSIAAGTYEQYF. J is TRBJ2-7 and V is TRBV7-2; tentatively, D is TRBD2 (6 bases). V was trimmed by 4 bases and J by 2 bases, leaving 15 bases between them. Germline CDR1 SGHTA, CDR2 FQGNSA. The CDR3 has 15 residues. The entire variable domain, with the rest obtained from reference TRBV7-2 and TRBJ2-7, is as follows: GAGVSQSPSNKVTEKGKDVELRCDPISGHTALYWYRQSLGQGLEFLIYFQGNSAPDKSGLPSDRFSAERTGGSVSTLTIQRTQQEDSAVYLCASSSIAAGTYEQYFGPGTRLTVT.

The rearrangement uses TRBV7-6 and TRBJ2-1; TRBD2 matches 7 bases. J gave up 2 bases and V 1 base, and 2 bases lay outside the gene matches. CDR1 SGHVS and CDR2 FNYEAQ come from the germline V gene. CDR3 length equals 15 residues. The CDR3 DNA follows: TGTGCCAGCAGCTTAGTGGCGGGAGCCTACAATGAGCAGTTCTTC. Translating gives CASSLVAGAYNEQFF. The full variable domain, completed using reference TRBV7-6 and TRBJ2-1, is GAGVSQSPRYKVTKRGQDVALRCDPISGHVSLYWYRQALGQGPEFLTYFNYEAQQDKSGLPNDRFSAERPEGSISTLTIQRTEQRDSAMYRCASSLVAGAYNEQFFGPGTRLTVL.

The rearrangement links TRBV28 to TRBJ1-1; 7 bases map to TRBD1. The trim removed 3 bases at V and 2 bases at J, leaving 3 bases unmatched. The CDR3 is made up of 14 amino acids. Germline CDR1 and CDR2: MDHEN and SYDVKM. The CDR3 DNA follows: TGTGCCAGCAGTTTTGTAGGGGGCAACACTGAAGCTTTCTTT. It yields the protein CASSFVGGNTEAFF. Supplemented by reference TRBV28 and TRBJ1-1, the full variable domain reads DVKVTQSSRYLVKRTGEKVFLECVQDMDHENMFWYRQDPGLGLRLIYFSYDVKMKEKGDIPEGYSVSREKKERFSLILESASTNQTSMYLCASSFVGGNTEAFFGQGTRLTVV.

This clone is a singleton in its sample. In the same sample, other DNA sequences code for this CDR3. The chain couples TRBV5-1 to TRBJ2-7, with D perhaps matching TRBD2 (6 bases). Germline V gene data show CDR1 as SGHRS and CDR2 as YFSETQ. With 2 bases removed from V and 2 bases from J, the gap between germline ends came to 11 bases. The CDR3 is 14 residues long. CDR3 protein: CASSLGGTTYEQYF. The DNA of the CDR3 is TGCGCCAGCAGCTTAGGAGGGACGACCTACGAGCAGTACTTC.

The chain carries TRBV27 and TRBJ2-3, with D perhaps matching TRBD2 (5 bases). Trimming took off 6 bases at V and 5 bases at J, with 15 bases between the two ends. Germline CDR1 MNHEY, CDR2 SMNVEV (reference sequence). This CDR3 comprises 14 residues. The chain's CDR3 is CASSGRAAGDTQYF. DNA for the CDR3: TGTGCCAGCAGCGGGCGGGCAGCCGGAGATACGCAGTATTTT.

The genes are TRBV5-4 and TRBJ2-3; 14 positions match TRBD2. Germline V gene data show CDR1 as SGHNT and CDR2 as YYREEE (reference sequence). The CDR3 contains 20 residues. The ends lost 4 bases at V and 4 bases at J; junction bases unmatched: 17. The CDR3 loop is CASSRGRGTSGSFRSDTQYF. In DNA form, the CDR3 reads TGTGCCAGCAGCCGGGGGCGTGGGACTAGCGGGAGTTTTAGGTCAGATACGCAGTATTTT.

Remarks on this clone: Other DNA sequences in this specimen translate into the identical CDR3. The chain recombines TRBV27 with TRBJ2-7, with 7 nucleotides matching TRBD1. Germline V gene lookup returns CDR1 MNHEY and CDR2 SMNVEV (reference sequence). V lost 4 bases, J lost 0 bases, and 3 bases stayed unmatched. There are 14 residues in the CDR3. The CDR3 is CASSSRTGSYEQYF. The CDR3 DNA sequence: TGTGCCAGCAGTTCCCGGACAGGCTCCTACGAGCAGTACTTC.

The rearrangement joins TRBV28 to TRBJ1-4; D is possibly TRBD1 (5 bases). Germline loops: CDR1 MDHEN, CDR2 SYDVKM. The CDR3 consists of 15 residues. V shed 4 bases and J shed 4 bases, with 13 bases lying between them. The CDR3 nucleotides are TGTGCCAGCAGTTGGGGACGGTTACTTAATGAAAAACTGTTTTTT. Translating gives CASSWGRLLNEKLFF.

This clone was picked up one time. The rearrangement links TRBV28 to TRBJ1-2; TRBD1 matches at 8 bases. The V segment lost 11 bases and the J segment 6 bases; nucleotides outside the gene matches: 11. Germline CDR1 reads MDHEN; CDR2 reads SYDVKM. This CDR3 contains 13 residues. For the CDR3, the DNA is TGTGCCGGAAGAAGACAGGGGTTGCATGGCTACACCTTC. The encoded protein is CAGRRQGLHGYTF.

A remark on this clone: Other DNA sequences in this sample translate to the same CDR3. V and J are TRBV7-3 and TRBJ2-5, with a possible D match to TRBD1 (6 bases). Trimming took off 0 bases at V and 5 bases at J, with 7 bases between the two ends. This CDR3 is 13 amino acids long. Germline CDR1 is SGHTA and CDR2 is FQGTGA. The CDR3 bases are TGTGCCAGCAGCTTAACGAGGGGGGAGACCCAGTACTTC. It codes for CASSLTRGETQYF.

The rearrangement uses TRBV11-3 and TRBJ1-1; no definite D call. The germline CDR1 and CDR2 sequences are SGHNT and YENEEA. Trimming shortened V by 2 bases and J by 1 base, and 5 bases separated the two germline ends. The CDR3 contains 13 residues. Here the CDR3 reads CASSLQTNTEAFF. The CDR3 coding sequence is TGTGCCAGCAGCTTACAGACGAACACTGAAGCTTTCTTT.